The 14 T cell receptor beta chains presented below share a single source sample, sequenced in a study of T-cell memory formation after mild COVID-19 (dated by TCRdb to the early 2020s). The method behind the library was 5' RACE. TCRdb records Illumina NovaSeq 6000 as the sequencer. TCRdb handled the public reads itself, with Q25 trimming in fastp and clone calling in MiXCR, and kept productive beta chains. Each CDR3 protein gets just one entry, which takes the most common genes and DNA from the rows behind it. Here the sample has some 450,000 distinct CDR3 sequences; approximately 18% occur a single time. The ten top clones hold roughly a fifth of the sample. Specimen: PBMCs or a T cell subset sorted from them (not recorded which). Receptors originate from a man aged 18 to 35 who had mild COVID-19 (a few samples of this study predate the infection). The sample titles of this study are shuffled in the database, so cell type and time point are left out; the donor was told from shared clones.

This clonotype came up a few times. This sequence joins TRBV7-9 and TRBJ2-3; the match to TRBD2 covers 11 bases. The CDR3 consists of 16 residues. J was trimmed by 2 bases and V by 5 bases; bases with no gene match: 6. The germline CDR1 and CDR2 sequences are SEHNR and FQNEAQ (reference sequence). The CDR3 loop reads CASSPGTSGLTDTQYF. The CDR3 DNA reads TGTGCCAGCAGCCCAGGGACTAGCGGCCTCACAGATACGCAGTATTTT.

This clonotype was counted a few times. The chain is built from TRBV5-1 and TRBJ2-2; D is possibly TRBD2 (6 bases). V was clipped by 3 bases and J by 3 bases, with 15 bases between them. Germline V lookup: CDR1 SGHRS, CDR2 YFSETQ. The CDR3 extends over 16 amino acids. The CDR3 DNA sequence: TGCGCCAGCAGCTCTGACCAGCGGGTCTACACCGGGGAGCTGTTTTTT. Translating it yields CASSSDQRVYTGELFF.

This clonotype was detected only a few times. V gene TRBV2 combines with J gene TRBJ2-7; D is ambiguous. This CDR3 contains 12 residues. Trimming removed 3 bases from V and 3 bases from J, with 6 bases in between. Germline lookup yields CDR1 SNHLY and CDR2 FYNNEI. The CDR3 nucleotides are TGTGCCAGCAGTGATTCCGGCTACGAGCAGTACGTC. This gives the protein CASSDSGYEQYV.

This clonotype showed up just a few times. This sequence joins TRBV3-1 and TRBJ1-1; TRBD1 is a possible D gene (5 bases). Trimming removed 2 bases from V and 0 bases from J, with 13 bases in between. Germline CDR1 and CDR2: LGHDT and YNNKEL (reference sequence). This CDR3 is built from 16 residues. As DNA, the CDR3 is TGTGCCAGCAGCCAAATCTGGGGCGGGATGAACACTGAAGCTTTCTTT. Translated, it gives CASSQIWGGMNTEAFF.

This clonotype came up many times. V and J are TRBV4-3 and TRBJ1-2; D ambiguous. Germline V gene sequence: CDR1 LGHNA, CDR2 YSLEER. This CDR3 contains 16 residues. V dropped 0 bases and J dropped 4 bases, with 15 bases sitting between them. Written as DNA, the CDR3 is TGCGCCAGCAGCCAAGATCGAGCGGCCGGGAGCTATGGCTACACCTTC. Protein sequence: CASSQDRAAGSYGYTF.

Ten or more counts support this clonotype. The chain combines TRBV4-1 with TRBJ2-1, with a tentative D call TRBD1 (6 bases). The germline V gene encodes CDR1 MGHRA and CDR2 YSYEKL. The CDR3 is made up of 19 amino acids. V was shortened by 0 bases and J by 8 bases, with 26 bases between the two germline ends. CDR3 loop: CASSQDVSLRGLMVHEQFF. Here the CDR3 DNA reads TGCGCCAGCAGCCAAGATGTTTCCCTCAGGGGTCTTATGGTCCATGAGCAGTTCTTC.

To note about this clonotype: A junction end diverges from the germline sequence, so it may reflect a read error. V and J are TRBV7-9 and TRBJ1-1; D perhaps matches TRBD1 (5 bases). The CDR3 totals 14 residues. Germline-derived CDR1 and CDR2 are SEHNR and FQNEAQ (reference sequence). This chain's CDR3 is CASSLSGWNTEDFF. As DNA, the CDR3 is TGTGCCAGCAGCTTATCAGGGTGGAACACTGAAGATTTCTTT.

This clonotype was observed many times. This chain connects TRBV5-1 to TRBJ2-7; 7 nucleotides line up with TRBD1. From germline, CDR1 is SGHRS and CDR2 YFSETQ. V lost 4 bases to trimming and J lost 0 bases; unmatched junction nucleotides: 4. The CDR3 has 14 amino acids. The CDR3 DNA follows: TGCGCCAGCAGCCTAGGACAGGACTCCTACGAGCAGTACGTC. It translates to CASSLGQDSYEQYV.

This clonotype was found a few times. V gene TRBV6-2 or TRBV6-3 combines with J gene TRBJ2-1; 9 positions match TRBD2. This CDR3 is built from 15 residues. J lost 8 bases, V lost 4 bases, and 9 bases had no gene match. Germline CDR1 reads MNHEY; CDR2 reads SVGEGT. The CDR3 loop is CASSLAGGPVYEQFF. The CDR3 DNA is TGTGCCAGCAGTTTGGCGGGGGGGCCGGTTTATGAGCAGTTCTTC.

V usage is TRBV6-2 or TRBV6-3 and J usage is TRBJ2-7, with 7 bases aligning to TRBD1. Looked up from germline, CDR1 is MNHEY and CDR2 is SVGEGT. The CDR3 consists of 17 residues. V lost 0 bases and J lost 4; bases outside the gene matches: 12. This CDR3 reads CASSYSVCQGVSYEQYV. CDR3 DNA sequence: TGTGCCAGCAGTTACTCGGTTTGTCAGGGGGTTTCATACGAGCAGTACGTC.

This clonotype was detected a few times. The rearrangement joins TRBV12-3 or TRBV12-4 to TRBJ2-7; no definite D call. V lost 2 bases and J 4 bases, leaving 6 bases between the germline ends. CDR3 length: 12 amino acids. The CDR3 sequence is CASSLFLYEQYF. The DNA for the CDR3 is TGTGCCAGCAGTTTATTTCTATACGAGCAGTACTTC.

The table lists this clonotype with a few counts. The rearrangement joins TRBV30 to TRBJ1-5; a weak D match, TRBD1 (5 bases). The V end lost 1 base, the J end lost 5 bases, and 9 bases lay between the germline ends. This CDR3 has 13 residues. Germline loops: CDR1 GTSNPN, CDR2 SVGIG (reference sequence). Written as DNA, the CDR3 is TGTGCCTGGAGTGGGGACCGCGATCAGCCCCAGCATTTT. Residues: CAWSGDRDQPQHF. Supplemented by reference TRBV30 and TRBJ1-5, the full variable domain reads SQTIHQWPATLVQPVGSPLSLECTVEGTSNPNLYWYRQAAGRGLQLLFYSVGIGQISSEVPQNLSASRPQDRQFILSSKKLLLSDSGFYLCAWSGDRDQPQHFGDGTRLSIL.

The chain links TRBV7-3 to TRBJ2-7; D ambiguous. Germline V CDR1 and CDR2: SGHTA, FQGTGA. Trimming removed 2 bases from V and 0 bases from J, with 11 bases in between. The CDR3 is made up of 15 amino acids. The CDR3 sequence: CASSLGVASSYEQYF. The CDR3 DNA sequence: TGTGCCAGCAGCTTAGGGGTGGCTAGCTCCTACGAGCAGTACTTC. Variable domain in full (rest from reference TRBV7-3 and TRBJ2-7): GAGVSQTPSNKVTEKGKYVELRCDPISGHTALYWYRQSLGQGPEFLIYFQGTGAADDSGLPNDRFFAVRPEGSVSTLKIQRTERGDSAVYLCASSLGVASSYEQYFGPGTRLTVT.

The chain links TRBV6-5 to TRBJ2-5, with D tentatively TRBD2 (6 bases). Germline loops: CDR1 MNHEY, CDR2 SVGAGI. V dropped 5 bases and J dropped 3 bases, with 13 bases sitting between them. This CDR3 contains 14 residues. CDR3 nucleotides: TGTGCCAGCAGTCCGGGACTCGAGAAAGAGACCCAGTACTTC. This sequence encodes CASSPGLEKETQYF.